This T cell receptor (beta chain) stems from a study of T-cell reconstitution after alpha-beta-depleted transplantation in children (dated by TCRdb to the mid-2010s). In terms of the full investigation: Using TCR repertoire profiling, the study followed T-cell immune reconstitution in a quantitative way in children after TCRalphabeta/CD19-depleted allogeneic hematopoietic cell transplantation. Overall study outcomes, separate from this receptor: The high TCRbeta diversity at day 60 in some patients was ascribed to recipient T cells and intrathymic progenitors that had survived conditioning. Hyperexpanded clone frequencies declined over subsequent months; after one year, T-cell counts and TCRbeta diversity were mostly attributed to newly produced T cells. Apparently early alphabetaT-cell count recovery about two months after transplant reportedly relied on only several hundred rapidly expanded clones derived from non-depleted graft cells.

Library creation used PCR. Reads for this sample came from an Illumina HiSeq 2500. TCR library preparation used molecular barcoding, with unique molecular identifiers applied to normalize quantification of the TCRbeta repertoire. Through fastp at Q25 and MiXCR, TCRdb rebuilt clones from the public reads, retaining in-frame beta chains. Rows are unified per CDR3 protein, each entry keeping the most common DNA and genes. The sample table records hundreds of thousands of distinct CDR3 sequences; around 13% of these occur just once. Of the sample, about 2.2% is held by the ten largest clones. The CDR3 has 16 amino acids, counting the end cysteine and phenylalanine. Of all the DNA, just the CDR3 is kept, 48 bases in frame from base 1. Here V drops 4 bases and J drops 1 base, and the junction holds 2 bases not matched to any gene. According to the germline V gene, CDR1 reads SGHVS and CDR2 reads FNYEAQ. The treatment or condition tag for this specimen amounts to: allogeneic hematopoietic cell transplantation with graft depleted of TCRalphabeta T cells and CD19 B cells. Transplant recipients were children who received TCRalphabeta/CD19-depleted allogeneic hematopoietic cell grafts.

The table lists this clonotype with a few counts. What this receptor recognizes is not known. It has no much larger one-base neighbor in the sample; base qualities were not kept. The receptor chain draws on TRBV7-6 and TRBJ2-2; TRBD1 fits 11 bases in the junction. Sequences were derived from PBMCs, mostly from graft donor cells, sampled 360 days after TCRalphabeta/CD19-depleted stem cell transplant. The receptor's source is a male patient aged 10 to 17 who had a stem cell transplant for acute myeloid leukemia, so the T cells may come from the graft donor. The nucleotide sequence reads TGTGCCAGCAGCTGGACAGGGGGCGAGAACACCGGGGAGCTGTTTTTT. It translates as CASSWTGGENTGELFF.